The clone carrying this T cell receptor (beta chain) was seen more than once but under ten times. Its antigen is still unknown. CDR3 length: 13 amino acids. Germline CDR1 reads SGHTA; CDR2 reads FQGNSA. V lost 5 bases to trimming and J lost 9 bases, with 17 bases between them. TCRdb re-called the 5' RACE reads through MiXCR, storing one row per CDR3 protein. The sample has around 770,000 distinct CDR3 sequences, about an eighth seen once. These data originate in a study of CD8 T cells in ankylosing spondylitis. Notes on the study in general: Disease-linked clones displayed a CD8+ phenotype and appeared relatively rarely in peripheral blood. Blood from ankylosing spondylitis patients appeared to carry a characteristic roughly 8-variant TCR beta motif. Some motif variants had been reported before (in reactive arthritis synovial fluid and blood).

This chain uses TRBV7-2 with TRBJ2-7, with D uncertain. This TCR was sampled from a male donor with ankylosing spondylitis. Sequences were obtained from blood, either unsorted or a sorted T cell fraction (not recorded which). CDR3 nucleotide sequence: TGTGCCAGCAGCAAAGACCCCAAGAGGTGGCAGTACTTC. This encodes CASSKDPKRWQYF.